Listed below are T cell receptor beta chains from one sample, sequenced in a study of early T cells in non-severe SARS-CoV-2 infection. MiXCR was run by TCRdb on the 5' RACE reads, yielding one entry per CDR3 protein. The data contain 75,000 to 100,000 distinct CDR3 sequences, around a sixth of them seen just once; the ten biggest clones take up 1.3%. The specimen was whole blood. These receptors all come from an adult who was a healthcare worker with PCR-confirmed SARS-CoV-2 infection or an uninfected control (not recorded which). Each CDR3 is given with its conserved first and last residue. The D gene is left open where the match is weak. Clone size is stated in some rows and not others, as once, few, many or a class when expanded.

v_call	d_call	j_call	clone_size	cdr3_length	cdr3_aa	cdr3_nt
TRBV28	-	TRBJ1-2	-	11	CASSLRTGYTF	TGTGCCAGCAGTTTGAGGACAGGCTACACCTTC
TRBV24-1	TRBD1	TRBJ2-3	-	16	CATSDTGTASTDTQYF	TGTGCCACCAGTGATACCGGGACAGCGAGCACAGATACGCAGTATTTT
TRBV28	-	TRBJ1-1	-	13	CASSLGRRSEAFF	TGTGCCAGCAGTTTGGGGAGGCGTAGTGAAGCTTTCTTT
TRBV7-2	-	TRBJ2-7	few	14	CASSFRRVNYEQYF	TGTGCCAGCAGCTTCCGCAGAGTAAACTACGAGCAGTACTTC
TRBV7-9	TRBD1	TRBJ2-7	-	15	CASSLALDRADEQYF	TGTGCCAGCAGCTTAGCTCTAGACAGGGCGGACGAGCAGTACTTC
TRBV5-1	-	TRBJ2-4	many	18	CASSLAPTSLLTKNIQYF	TGCGCCAGCAGCTTGGCCCCGACTAGTTTGTTAACCAAAAACATTCAGTACTTC
TRBV29-1	TRBD2	TRBJ2-1	-	13	CSVRLADWNEQFF	TGCAGCGTCCGACTAGCTGATTGGAATGAGCAGTTCTTC
TRBV11-2	-	TRBJ2-3	-	18	CASSSWTQLQSGADTQYF	TGTGCCAGCAGCTCGTGGACCCAGTTGCAGAGCGGCGCGGATACGCAGTATTTT
TRBV5-5	-	TRBJ2-3	few	15	CASSLGQGRSDTQYF	TGTGCCAGCAGCTTGGGGCAGGGTAGGTCAGATACGCAGTATTTT
TRBV12-3/TRBV12-4	-	TRBJ1-3	few	15	CASSEGGSWGNTIYF	TGTGCCAGCAGCGAGGGGGGCAGCTGGGGAAACACCATATATTTT
TRBV9	-	TRBJ2-1	few	13	CASSGGTDNEQFF	TGTGCCAGCAGCGGGGGTACCGACAATGAGCAGTTCTTC
TRBV20-1	-	TRBJ2-1	many	14	CSAIRLVGSNEQFF	TGCAGTGCCATCAGACTAGTGGGATCTAATGAGCAGTTCTTC
TRBV18	-	TRBJ2-7	medium-sized	16	CASSPPAGGSGVEQYF	TGTGCCAGCTCACCACCGGCTGGGGGCTCGGGAGTCGAGCAGTACTTC
TRBV5-1	TRBD1	TRBJ2-7	many	16	CASSFEETGGSYEQYF	TGCGCCAGCAGCTTCGAAGAGACAGGGGGTTCCTACGAGCAGTACTTC
TRBV7-2	-	TRBJ1-2	-	11	CASSESYGYTF	TGTGCCAGCAGCGAAAGCTATGGCTACACCTTC
TRBV12-3/TRBV12-4	TRBD2	TRBJ2-1	-	16	CASSLEGTSISYEQFF	TGTGCCAGCAGTTTAGAAGGGACTAGCATCTCCTACGAGCAGTTCTTC
TRBV11-2	-	TRBJ2-1	few	14	CASSSLMDYNEQFF	TGTGCCAGCAGCTCCCTGATGGACTACAATGAGCAGTTCTTC
TRBV10-2	TRBD2	TRBJ2-1	-	15	CASSQVSSGSNEQFF	TGCGCCAGCAGCCAAGTTTCCAGCGGGAGTAATGAGCAGTTCTTC
TRBV24-1	TRBD1	TRBJ1-5	-	18	CATSDYRDRGSSNQPQHF	TGTGCCACCAGTGATTACCGGGACAGGGGCAGTAGCAATCAGCCCCAGCATTTT
TRBV10-3	-	TRBJ2-5	-	11	CAISERETQYF	TGTGCCATCAGTGAAAGGGAGACCCAGTACTTC
TRBV4-1	TRBD2	TRBJ2-7	-	17	CASSQSGLAVDSYEQYF	TGCGCCAGCAGCCAATCGGGACTAGCGGTTGACTCCTACGAGCAGTACTTC
TRBV29-1	TRBD1	TRBJ1-4	few	13	CSVLTGADEKLFF	TGCAGCGTCCTGACAGGGGCTGATGAAAAACTGTTTTTT